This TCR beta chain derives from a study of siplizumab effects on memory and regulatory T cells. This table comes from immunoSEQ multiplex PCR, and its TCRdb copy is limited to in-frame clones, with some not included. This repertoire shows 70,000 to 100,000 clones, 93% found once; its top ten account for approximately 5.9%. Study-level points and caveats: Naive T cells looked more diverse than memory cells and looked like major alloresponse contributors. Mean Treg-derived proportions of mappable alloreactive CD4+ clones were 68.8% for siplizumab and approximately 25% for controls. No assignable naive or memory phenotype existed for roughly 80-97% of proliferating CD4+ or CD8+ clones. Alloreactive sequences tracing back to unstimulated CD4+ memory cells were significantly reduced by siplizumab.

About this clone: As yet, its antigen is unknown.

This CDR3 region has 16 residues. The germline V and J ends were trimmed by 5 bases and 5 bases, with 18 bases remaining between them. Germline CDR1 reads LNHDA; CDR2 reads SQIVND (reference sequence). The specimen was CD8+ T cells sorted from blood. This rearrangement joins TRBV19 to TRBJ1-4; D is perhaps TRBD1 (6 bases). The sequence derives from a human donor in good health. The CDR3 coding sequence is TGTGCCAGTAGTGGCGGCAACAGGGAGGGGAATGAAAAACTGTTTTTT. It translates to CASSGGNREGNEKLFF.